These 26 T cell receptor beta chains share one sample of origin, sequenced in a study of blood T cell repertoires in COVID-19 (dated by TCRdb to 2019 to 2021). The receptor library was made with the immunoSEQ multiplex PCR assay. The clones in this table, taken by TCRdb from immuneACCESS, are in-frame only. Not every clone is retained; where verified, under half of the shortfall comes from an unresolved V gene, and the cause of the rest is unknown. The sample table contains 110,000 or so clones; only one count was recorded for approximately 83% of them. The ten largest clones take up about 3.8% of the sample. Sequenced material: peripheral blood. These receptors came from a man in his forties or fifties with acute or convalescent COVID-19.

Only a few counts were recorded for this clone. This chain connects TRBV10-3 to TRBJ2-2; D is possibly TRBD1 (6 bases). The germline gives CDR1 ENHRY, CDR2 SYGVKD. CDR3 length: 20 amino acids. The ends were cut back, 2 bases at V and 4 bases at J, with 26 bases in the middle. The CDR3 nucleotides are TGTGCCATCAGTGAGACGGGATTCCTTGTAGAACAGGGCGGCACCGGGGAGCTGTTTTTT. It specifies CAISETGFLVEQGGTGELFF.

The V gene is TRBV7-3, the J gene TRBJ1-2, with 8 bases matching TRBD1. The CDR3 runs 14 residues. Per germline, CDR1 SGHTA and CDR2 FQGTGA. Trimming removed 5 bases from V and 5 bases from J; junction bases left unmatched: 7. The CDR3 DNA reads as TGTGCCAGCAGCACTCAGGACAGGGTTTATGGCTACACCTTC. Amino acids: CASSTQDRVYGYTF.

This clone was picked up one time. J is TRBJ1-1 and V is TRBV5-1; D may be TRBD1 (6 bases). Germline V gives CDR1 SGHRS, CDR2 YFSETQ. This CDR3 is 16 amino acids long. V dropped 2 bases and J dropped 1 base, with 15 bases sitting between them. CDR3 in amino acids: CASSFGRGAKNTEAFF. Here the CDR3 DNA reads TGCGCCAGCAGCTTCGGCAGGGGCGCGAAGAACACTGAAGCTTTCTTT.

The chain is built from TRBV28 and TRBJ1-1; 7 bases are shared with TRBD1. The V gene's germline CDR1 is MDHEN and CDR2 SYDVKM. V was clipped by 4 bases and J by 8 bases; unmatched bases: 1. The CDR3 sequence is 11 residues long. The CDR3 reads CASSYRGEAFF. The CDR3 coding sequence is TGTGCCAGCAGTTACAGGGGAGAAGCTTTCTTT.

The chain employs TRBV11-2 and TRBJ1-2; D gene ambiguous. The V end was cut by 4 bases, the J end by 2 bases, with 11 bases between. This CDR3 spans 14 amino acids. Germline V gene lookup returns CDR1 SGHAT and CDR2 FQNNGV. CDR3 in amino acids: CASSSRTGNYGYTF. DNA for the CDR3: TGTGCCAGCAGCTCCCGGACGGGAAACTATGGCTACACCTTC.

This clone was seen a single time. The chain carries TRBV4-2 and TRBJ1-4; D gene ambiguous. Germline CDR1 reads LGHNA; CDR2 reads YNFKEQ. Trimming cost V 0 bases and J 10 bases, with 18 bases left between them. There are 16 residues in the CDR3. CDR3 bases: TGTGCCAGCAGCCAAGATCAACTAGGCGGCCAGGTAAAACTGTTTTTT. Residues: CASSQDQLGGQVKLFF.

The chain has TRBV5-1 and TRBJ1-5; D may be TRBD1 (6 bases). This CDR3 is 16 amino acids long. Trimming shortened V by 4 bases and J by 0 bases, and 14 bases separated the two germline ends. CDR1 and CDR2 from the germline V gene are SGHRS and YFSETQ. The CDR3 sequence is CASSPEGGYSNQPQHF. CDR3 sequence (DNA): TGCGCCAGCAGCCCGGAGGGGGGGTATAGCAATCAGCCCCAGCATTTT.

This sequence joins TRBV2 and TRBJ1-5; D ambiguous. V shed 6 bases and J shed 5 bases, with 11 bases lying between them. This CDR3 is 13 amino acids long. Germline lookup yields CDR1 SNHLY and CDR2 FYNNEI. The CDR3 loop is CASRVQRDQPQHF. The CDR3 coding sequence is TGTGCCAGCAGGGTTCAACGGGATCAGCCCCAGCATTTT. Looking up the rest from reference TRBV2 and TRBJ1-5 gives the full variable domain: EPEVTQTPSHQVTQMGQEVILRCVPISNHLYFYWYRQILGQKVEFLVSFYNNEISEKSEIFDDQFSVERPDGSNFTLKIRSTKLEDSAMYFCASRVQRDQPQHFGDGTRLSIL.

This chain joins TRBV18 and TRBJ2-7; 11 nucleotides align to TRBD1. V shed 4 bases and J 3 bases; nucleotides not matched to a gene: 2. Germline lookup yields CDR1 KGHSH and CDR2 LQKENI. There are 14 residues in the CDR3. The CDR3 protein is CASSRGTGGYEQYF. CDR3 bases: TGTGCCAGCTCACGAGGGACAGGGGGCTACGAGCAGTACTTC. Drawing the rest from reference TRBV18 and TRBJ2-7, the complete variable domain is NAGVMQNPRHLVRRRGQEARLRCSPMKGHSHVYWYRQLPEEGLKFMVYLQKENIIDESGMPKERFSAEFPKEGPSILRIQQVVRGDSAAYFCASSRGTGGYEQYFGPGTRLTVT.

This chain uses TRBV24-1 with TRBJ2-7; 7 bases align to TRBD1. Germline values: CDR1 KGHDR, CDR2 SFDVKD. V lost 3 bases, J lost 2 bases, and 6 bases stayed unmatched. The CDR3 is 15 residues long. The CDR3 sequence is CATSDPATGTYEQYF. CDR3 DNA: TGTGCCACCAGTGATCCCGCGACAGGGACCTACGAGCAGTACTTC.

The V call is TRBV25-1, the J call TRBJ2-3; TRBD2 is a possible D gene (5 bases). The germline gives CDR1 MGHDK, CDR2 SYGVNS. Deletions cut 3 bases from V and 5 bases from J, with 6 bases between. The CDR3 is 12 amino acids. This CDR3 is CASSDSGDTQYF. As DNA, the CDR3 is TGTGCCAGCAGTGACAGCGGAGATACGCAGTATTTT.

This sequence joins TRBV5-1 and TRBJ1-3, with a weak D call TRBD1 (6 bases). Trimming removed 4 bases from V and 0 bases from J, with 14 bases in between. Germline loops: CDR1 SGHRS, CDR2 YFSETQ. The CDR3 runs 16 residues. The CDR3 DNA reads TGCGCCAGCAGCACCGGACAGATTAACTCTGGAAACACCATATATTTT. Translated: CASSTGQINSGNTIYF.

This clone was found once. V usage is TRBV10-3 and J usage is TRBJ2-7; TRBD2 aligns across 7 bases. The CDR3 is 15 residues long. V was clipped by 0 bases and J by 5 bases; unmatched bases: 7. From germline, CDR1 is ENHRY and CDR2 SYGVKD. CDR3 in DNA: TGTGCCATCAGTGAGTCTAGGACTAGTGGGCACGAGCAGTACTTC. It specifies CAISESRTSGHEQYF.

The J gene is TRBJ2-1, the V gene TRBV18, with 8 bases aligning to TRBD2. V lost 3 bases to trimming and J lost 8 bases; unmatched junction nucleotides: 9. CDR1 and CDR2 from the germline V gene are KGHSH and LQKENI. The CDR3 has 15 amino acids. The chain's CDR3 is CASSPGSGSRDEQFF. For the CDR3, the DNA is TGTGCCAGCTCACCGGGGAGCGGGAGTAGGGATGAGCAGTTCTTC.

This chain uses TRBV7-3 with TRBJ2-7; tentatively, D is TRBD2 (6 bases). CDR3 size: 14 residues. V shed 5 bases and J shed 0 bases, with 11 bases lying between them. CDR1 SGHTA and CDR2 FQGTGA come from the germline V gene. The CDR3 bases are TGTGCCAGCAGCCCCTTCGGGGGCTCCTACGAGCAGTACTTC. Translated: CASSPFGGSYEQYF.

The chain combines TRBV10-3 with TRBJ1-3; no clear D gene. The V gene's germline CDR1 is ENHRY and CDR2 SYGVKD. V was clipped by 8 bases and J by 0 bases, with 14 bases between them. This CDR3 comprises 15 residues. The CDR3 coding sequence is TGTGCCATCCGACCCGACATAAGCTCTGGAAACACCATATATTTT. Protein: CAIRPDISSGNTIYF.

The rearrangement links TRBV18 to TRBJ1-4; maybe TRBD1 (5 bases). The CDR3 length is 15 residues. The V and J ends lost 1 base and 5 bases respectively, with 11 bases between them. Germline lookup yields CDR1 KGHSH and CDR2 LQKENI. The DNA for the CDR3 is TGTGCCAGCTCACCACAAGACAGACTCAATGAAAAACTGTTTTTT. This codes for CASSPQDRLNEKLFF.

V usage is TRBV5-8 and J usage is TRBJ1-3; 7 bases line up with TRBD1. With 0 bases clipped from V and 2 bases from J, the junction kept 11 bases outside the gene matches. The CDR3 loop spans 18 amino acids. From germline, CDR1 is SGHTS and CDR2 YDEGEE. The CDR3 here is CASSLAHGQEGPGNTIYF. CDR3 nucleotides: TGTGCCAGCAGCTTGGCCCACGGACAGGAGGGCCCTGGAAACACCATATATTTT.

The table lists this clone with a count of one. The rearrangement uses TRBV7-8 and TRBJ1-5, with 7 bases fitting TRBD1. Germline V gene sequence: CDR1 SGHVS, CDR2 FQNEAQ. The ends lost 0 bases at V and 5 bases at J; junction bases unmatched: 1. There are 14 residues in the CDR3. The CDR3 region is CASSLAGGYQPQHF. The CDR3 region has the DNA TGTGCCAGCAGCTTAGCAGGGGGCTATCAGCCCCAGCATTTT.

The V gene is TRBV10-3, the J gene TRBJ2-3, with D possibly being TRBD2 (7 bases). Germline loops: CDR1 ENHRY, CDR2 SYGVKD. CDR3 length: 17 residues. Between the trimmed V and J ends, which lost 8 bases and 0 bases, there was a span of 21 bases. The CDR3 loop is CAIRPRGAGESTDTQYF. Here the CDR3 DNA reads TGTGCCATCCGGCCGAGGGGGGCGGGGGAGAGCACAGATACGCAGTATTTT.

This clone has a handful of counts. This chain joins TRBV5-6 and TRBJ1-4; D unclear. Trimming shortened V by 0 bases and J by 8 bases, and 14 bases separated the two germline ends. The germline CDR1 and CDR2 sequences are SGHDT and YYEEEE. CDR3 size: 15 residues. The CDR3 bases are TGTGCCAGCAGCTTGGTCGCGGGGTCCCGAGAAAAACTGTTTTTT. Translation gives CASSLVAGSREKLFF. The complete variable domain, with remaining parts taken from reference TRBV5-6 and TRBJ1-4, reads DAGVTQSPTHLIKTRGQQVTLRCSPKSGHDTVSWYQQALGQGPQFIFQYYEEEERQRGNFPDRFSGHQFPNYSSELNVNALLLGDSALYLCASSLVAGSREKLFFGSGTQLSVL.

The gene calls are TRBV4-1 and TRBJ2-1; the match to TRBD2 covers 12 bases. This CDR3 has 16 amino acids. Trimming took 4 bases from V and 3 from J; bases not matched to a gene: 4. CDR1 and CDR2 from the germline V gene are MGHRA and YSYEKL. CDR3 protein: CASSPGLAGLYNEQFF. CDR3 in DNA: TGCGCCAGCAGCCCAGGACTAGCGGGACTCTACAATGAGCAGTTCTTC.

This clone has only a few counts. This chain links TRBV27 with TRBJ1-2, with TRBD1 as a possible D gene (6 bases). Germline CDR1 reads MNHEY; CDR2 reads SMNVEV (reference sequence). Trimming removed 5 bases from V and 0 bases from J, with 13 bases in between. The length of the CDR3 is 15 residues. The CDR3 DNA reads TGTGCCAGCAGTGAATGGACAGACTCTAACTATGGCTACACCTTC. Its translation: CASSEWTDSNYGYTF.

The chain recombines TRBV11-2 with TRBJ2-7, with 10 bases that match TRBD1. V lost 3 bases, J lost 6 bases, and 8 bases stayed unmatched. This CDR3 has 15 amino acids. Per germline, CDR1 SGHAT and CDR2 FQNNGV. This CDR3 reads CASSFRTGGLGEQYF. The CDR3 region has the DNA TGTGCCAGCAGCTTCAGGACAGGGGGTCTCGGCGAGCAGTACTTC.

CDR3 residues: CATIGDRVTGELFF. CDR3 DNA sequence: TGTGCCACGATCGGGGACAGGGTCACCGGGGAGCTGTTTTTT. This chain uses TRBV10-3 with TRBJ2-2; 9 nucleotides line up with TRBD1. Germline V lookup: CDR1 ENHRY, CDR2 SYGVKD. V shed 10 bases, J shed 4 bases, and the junction held 7 bases outside the gene matches. This CDR3 region has 14 residues.

Written as DNA, the CDR3 is TGTGCCAGCAGCCCGACAGGGAATACGTACGGCTACACCTTC. This codes for CASSPTGNTYGYTF. This chain connects TRBV5-4 to TRBJ1-2, with 7 bases lining up with TRBD1. CDR3 length equals 14 residues. The trim removed 4 bases at V and 8 bases at J, leaving 11 bases unmatched. Looked up from germline, CDR1 is SGHNT and CDR2 is YYREEE (reference sequence).